This T cell receptor beta chain was identified during a study of shared clonotypes between healthy human individuals. Study details: Researchers drew samples from two women and three men aged 18 to 49.

Only CD45RO-negative cells positively selected for CCR7 counted as naive CD8 cells, so terminally differentiated effector memory CD45RA+ cells were excluded. CDR3 length: 14 amino acids. Germline CDR1 reads SGHVS; CDR2 reads FQNEAQ. Losses at the gene ends were 1 base for V and 5 bases for J; bases not matched to a gene: 2. As processed by the authors: ImmunoSEQ gave junction-only sequences without quality scores, so filtering differed. Produced via immunoSEQ multiplex PCR; TCRdb's table is partial and in-frame only. V and J calls plus clone size are reproduced from that table; the DNA served to infer D and trimming. The table has about 2 million clones, around 96% seen once; the top ten hold more than 0.95%. The study, taken as a whole, reports: Naive subsets, compared against memory subsets, generally had larger estimated richness values. Genetic and exposure-history diversity was limited by the small donor number.

For this clone: Its antigen is as yet unknown.

This clonotype was sampled from a man aged 18 to 30 in good health. The sequencing input was naive CD8+ T cells sorted from blood. The genes are TRBV7-8 and TRBJ2-1, with 7 nucleotides matching TRBD2. The CDR3 spells CASSLEGGDNEQFF. The CDR3 nucleotides are TGTGCCAGCAGCTTAGAGGGAGGGGACAATGAGCAGTTCTTC.